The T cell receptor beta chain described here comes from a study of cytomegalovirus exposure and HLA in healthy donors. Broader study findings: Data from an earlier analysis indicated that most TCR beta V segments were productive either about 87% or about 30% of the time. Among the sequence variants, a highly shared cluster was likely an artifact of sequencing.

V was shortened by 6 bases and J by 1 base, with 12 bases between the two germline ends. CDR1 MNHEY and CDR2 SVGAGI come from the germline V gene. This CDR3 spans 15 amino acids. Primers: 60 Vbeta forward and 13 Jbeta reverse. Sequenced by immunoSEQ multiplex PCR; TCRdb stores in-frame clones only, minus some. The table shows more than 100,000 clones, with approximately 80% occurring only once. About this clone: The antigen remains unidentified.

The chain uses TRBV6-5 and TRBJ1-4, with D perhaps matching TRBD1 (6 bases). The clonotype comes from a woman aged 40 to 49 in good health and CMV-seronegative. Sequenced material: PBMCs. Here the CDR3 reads CASSPKGVTNEKLFF. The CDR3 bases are TGTGCCAGCAGCCCTAAGGGGGTAACTAATGAAAAACTGTTTTTT.